This T cell receptor (beta chain) was recovered during a study of CD8+ T cells in alopecia areata. In germline, CDR1 is MNHEY, CDR2 SVGAGI. Trimming took off 6 bases at V and 4 bases at J, with 13 bases between the two ends. CDR3 size: 13 residues. cDNA serving as the sequencing template came from extracted, reverse transcribed RNA. Profiling relied on immunoSEQ multiplex PCR, and the TCRdb table lists in-frame clones only, not all of them. The top ten hold over 2.5% of the sample, which has fewer than 250,000 clones, around two fifths seen once. Treatment here: oral pan-JAK inhibitor, 5-10 mg twice daily.

The chain uses TRBV6-5 and TRBJ2-7, with D perhaps matching TRBD2 (5 bases). The sequence was obtained from a human donor with alopecia areata. The source material was CD4+ T cells sorted from blood, sampled at approximately week 37, from a patient treated with tofacitinib. The CDR3 sequence is CASSPGIAYEQYF. CDR3 sequence (DNA): TGTGCCAGCAGCCCCGGAATAGCGTACGAGCAGTACTTC.